The T cell receptor (beta chain) described here comes from a study of identical twins. TCRdb analysed the 5' RACE reads with MiXCR anew, one entry per CDR3 protein. The sample lists 200,000 to 250,000 distinct CDR3 sequences, roughly 7.5% occurring once. Ten or more counts support this clonotype. Its specificity is not known. The study, taken as a whole, reports: Fewer insertions were carried by abundant cord blood beta clonotypes, but none was seen in memory repertoires. It was out-of-frame TCR alpha sharing in monozygotic twins that models underestimated.

The J segment lost 2 bases and the V segment lost 5 bases, leaving 3 bases of the junction unmatched. CDR3 length: 14 amino acids. Germline V gives CDR1 MNHEY, CDR2 SVGEGT. Another study also made use of these data, one on yellow fever vaccine responses in identical twins. That source notes: Reports say the vaccine T cell response in twins looked partly convergent and partly personalized.

The clonotype originates from a young woman in good health. The rearrangement links TRBV6-2 or TRBV6-3 to TRBJ2-3; TRBD2 agrees at 8 bases. The sample was memory (CD45RO+) T cells sorted from blood. The CDR3 nucleotides read TGTGCCAGCAGTACTAGCGGACACACAGATACGCAGTATTTT. Its protein is CASSTSGHTDTQYF.